The clone carrying this T cell receptor (beta chain) came up a few times. The antigen is unknown. The protocol was immunoSEQ multiplex PCR, while the TCRdb copy is restricted to in-frame clones and leaves out a portion. The repertoire consists of approximately 86,000 clones, with about 94% occurring once and the leading ten covering 1.1%. The data are from a study of OX40 agonist ivuxolimab in advanced cancers. Whole-study context: Dose-escalation patients were diagnosed with hepatocellular carcinoma, melanoma, renal cell cancer or head and neck cancer. Partial responses were observed in three patients, of whom one had hepatocellular carcinoma and two had cutaneous melanoma. Regarding the study as a whole: Average numbers of expanded clones were greater in CD8+ T cells than in CD4+. Normalized T-cell clonal expansion was also low in some nonresponders.

Germline CDR1 reads SGHAT; CDR2 reads FQNNGV. The V end lost 2 bases, the J end lost 4 bases, and 21 bases lay between the germline ends. The CDR3 has 17 amino acids. V gene TRBV11-2 combines with J gene TRBJ2-7; D unresolved. The clonotype was recovered from an adult with an advanced solid tumor such as melanoma, head and neck, liver or kidney cancer. The source material was CD4+ or CD8+ T cells sorted from blood, sampled in a trial of the OX40 agonist ivuxolimab. The CDR3 bases are TGTGCCAGCAGCTTACCCCGCGGCACAGTTCACCGTTACGAGCAGTACTTC. It is translated as CASSLPRGTVHRYEQYF. The full variable domain, its missing parts supplied by reference TRBV11-2 and TRBJ2-7, is EAGVAQSPRYKIIEKRQSVAFWCNPISGHATLYWYQQILGQGPKLLIQFQNNGVVDDSQLPKDRFSAERLKGVDSTLKIQPAKLEDSAVYLCASSLPRGTVHRYEQYFGPGTRLTVT.